This T cell receptor (beta chain) was observed in a study of cytomegalovirus exposure and HLA in healthy donors. 60 Vbeta and 13 Jbeta primers were used in PCR. Only in-frame clones appear in the TCRdb table, and some are missing; sequencing was by immunoSEQ multiplex PCR. The data contain approximately 170,000 clones, around three quarters of them singletons. J lost 5 bases, V lost 4 bases, and 9 bases had no gene match. The CDR3 consists of 15 residues. Looked up from germline, CDR1 is SQVTM and CDR2 is ANQGSEA. This clone appeared a single time. The chain employs TRBV29-1 and TRBJ2-5; 11 bases agree with TRBD2. The sample consisted of PBMCs. The clonotype comes from a woman in her 50s in good health and CMV-seronegative. The CDR3 nucleotides read TGCAGCGTTGGAGGACTAGCGGGCCTCGGGGAGACCCAGTACTTC. It specifies CSVGGLAGLGETQYF.